This T cell receptor (beta chain) is drawn from a study of CD8 T cells in ankylosing spondylitis. General study findings and limits: Enrichment of disease-linked clones was reportedly significant in matched ankylosing spondylitis synovial fluid. Seven to nine highly homologous variants formed a TCR beta motif that appeared characteristic of ankylosing spondylitis blood.

Looked up from germline, CDR1 is MNHEY and CDR2 is SMNVEV (reference sequence). The CDR3 contains 14 residues. The V end lost 3 bases, the J end lost 6 bases, and 13 bases lay between the germline ends. This clonotype was seen a few times. As yet, its antigen is unknown. TCRdb fed the 5' RACE reads into MiXCR, producing one record per CDR3 protein. This sample has under 950,000 distinct CDR3 sequences; about 20% occur once, and the top ten carry 15% to 20%. The source material was blood, either unsorted or a sorted T cell fraction (not recorded which). The receptor comes from a male donor with ankylosing spondylitis. The chain has TRBV27 and TRBJ2-3; D may match TRBD1 or TRBD2 (6 bases each). The DNA of the CDR3 is TGTGCCAGCAGTTTCGTGGGGGGCGAGGATACGCAGTATTTT. Its protein product is CASSFVGGEDTQYF.